This is a list of T cell receptor beta chains from one sample in a study of beta chain features in type 1 diabetes. Here immunoSEQ multiplex PCR was the method, and the copy in TCRdb shows in-frame clones only, minus some. The sample yields 640,000 or so clones, 11% to 15% seen once. The sequencing input was naive CD4+ T cells from blood. All receptors derive from a man younger than 35 with type 1 diabetes. Each CDR3 is given with its conserved first and last residue. Each record gives: CDR3 DNA, CDR3 protein, clone size, J gene, D gene, V gene. D genes are given only for firm matches. Expanded clones are given a class, and other clones once, few, many or no size at all.

CDR3 DNA: TGTGCCAGCAGCCCGACTAGCGGTCCCTCGTACAATGAGCAGTTCTTC; CDR3 protein: CASSPTSGPSYNEQFF; clone size: -; J gene: TRBJ2-1; D gene: TRBD2; V gene: TRBV5-4
CDR3 DNA: TGTGCCAGCAGTTACTCGACCGGGACGGGCTACACCTTC; CDR3 protein: CASSYSTGTGYTF; clone size: -; J gene: TRBJ1-2; D gene: -; V gene: TRBV6-6
CDR3 DNA: TGTGCCAGCAGCCCACATCGGGACAGAGAAACTAGCACAGATACGCAGTATTTT; CDR3 protein: CASSPHRDRETSTDTQYF; clone size: -; J gene: TRBJ2-3; D gene: TRBD1; V gene: TRBV7-2
CDR3 DNA: TGTGCCAGCAGGGGGGACTGGAGCTCCTACGAGCAGTACTTC; CDR3 protein: CASRGDWSSYEQYF; clone size: -; J gene: TRBJ2-7; D gene: -; V gene: TRBV2
CDR3 DNA: TGTGCCAGCAGCTTGGTCCCTCCGGAGGGAACCTATGGCTACACCTTC; CDR3 protein: CASSLVPPEGTYGYTF; clone size: few; J gene: TRBJ1-2; D gene: -; V gene: TRBV7-9
CDR3 DNA: TGTGCCAGTAGTATTGGACAGGGGGTTCGTGAGACCCAGTACTTC; CDR3 protein: CASSIGQGVRETQYF; clone size: -; J gene: TRBJ2-5; D gene: TRBD1; V gene: TRBV19
CDR3 DNA: TGTGCCACCAGCCGGGCGGGGGGCACTGAAGCTTTCTTT; CDR3 protein: CATSRAGGTEAFF; clone size: -; J gene: TRBJ1-1; D gene: -; V gene: TRBV15
CDR3 DNA: TGCGCCAGCAGCTTGGTTCGCCCTCCCTACGAGCAGTACTTC; CDR3 protein: CASSLVRPPYEQYF; clone size: -; J gene: TRBJ2-7; D gene: -; V gene: TRBV5-1
CDR3 DNA: TGTGCCAGCAGTTACTCTTGGGGGAACACTGAAGCTTTCTTT; CDR3 protein: CASSYSWGNTEAFF; clone size: few; J gene: TRBJ1-1; D gene: -; V gene: TRBV6-5
CDR3 DNA: TGTGCCAGCAGTTACTCCATAGGAAGCTCTGGAAACACCATATATTTT; CDR3 protein: CASSYSIGSSGNTIYF; clone size: few; J gene: TRBJ1-3; D gene: -; V gene: TRBV6-5
CDR3 DNA: TGTGCCAGCAGTTTATGGATAGGCTCGTACGAGCAGTACTTC; CDR3 protein: CASSLWIGSYEQYF; clone size: few; J gene: TRBJ2-7; D gene: -; V gene: TRBV27
CDR3 DNA: TGCGCCAGCAGCCCTACGGGACGGACAGCTCAGCCCCAGCATTTT; CDR3 protein: CASSPTGRTAQPQHF; clone size: -; J gene: TRBJ1-5; D gene: -; V gene: TRBV5-1
CDR3 DNA: TGTGCCTCTTTGCCGGGGCAGTATTTT; CDR3 protein: CASLPGQYF; clone size: once; J gene: TRBJ2-3; D gene: -; V gene: TRBV30
CDR3 DNA: TGTGCCAGCAGCTTCACGGGCGAGGGGGCTGAAGCTTTCTTT; CDR3 protein: CASSFTGEGAEAFF; clone size: -; J gene: TRBJ1-1; D gene: -; V gene: TRBV7-2
CDR3 DNA: TGTGCCAGCAGCTTACGGTCGAACACTGAAGCTTTCTTT; CDR3 protein: CASSLRSNTEAFF; clone size: few; J gene: TRBJ1-1; D gene: -; V gene: TRBV7-3
CDR3 DNA: TGTGCCAGCAGGTTAGCGGGAGCTAGTGAGCAGTACTTC; CDR3 protein: CASRLAGASEQYF; clone size: -; J gene: TRBJ2-7; D gene: TRBD2; V gene: TRBV14
CDR3 DNA: TGTGCCAGCAGCTTAGTAGGGGTGGACTATGGCTACACCTTC; CDR3 protein: CASSLVGVDYGYTF; clone size: -; J gene: TRBJ1-2; D gene: -; V gene: TRBV7-2
CDR3 DNA: TGTGCCAGCTCACGCTTCGTGGGAGAAGAGACCCAGTACTTC; CDR3 protein: CASSRFVGEETQYF; clone size: few; J gene: TRBJ2-5; D gene: -; V gene: TRBV18
CDR3 DNA: TGTGCCAGCAGTCCACAGGAGAACTACGAGCAGTACTTC; CDR3 protein: CASSPQENYEQYF; clone size: few; J gene: TRBJ2-7; D gene: -; V gene: TRBV6-5
CDR3 DNA: TGCGCCAGCAGCCAAACTAGAGCGCATAAGGTCTTC; CDR3 protein: CASSQTRAHKVF; clone size: -; J gene: TRBJ2-1; D gene: -; V gene: TRBV4-1
CDR3 DNA: TGTGCCAGCAGTTACTTCAGGGAAGGGGATCAGCCCCAGCATTTT; CDR3 protein: CASSYFREGDQPQHF; clone size: few; J gene: TRBJ1-5; D gene: -; V gene: TRBV6-6
CDR3 DNA: TGTGCCAGCAGCTCACAACAGGGGAGGGGAGAGACCCAGTACTTC; CDR3 protein: CASSSQQGRGETQYF; clone size: few; J gene: TRBJ2-5; D gene: -; V gene: TRBV7-2
CDR3 DNA: TGCGCCAGCAGCTTGGACCCCCACGGCTCTGGGGCCAACGTCCTGACTTTC; CDR3 protein: CASSLDPHGSGANVLTF; clone size: few; J gene: TRBJ2-6; D gene: -; V gene: TRBV5-1
CDR3 DNA: TGTGCCAGCACTTACTCCAGCGGGCTGTCGGAGACCCAGTACTTC; CDR3 protein: CASTYSSGLSETQYF; clone size: -; J gene: TRBJ2-5; D gene: -; V gene: TRBV6-6
CDR3 DNA: TGTGCCAGCAGCTTATCCCAGGTTGGCCATCAGCCCCAGCATTTT; CDR3 protein: CASSLSQVGHQPQHF; clone size: few; J gene: TRBJ1-5; D gene: -; V gene: TRBV7-2
CDR3 DNA: TGTGCCAGCAGCGTCAATCGGGCTGGGGCCAACGTCCTGACTTTC; CDR3 protein: CASSVNRAGANVLTF; clone size: -; J gene: TRBJ2-6; D gene: -; V gene: TRBV9
CDR3 DNA: TGTGCCAGCAGCCCTCAGGGAGGGCCCCAGCATTTT; CDR3 protein: CASSPQGGPQHF; clone size: -; J gene: TRBJ1-5; D gene: -; V gene: TRBV7-2
CDR3 DNA: TGTGCCAGCAGCTTAGGTCTCGGTTCCTACGAGCAGTACTTC; CDR3 protein: CASSLGLGSYEQYF; clone size: -; J gene: TRBJ2-7; D gene: -; V gene: TRBV7-9